This entry is about one T cell receptor beta chain. Germline CDR1 and CDR2: SEHNR and FQNEAQ (reference sequence). The CDR3 length is 13 residues. Trimming took off 1 base at V and 6 bases at J, with 4 bases between the two ends. In terms of age and location, participants ranged from roughly 18 to 90 years and lived in about two dozen US areas. Recovered participants had two consecutive negative NP/OP PCR tests, healthcare professional clearance, or symptom resolution. This specimen comes from a study of blood T cell repertoires in COVID-19. The wider study: The United States, Italy and Spain provided the acute and convalescent COVID-19 samples.

Source study methods: Nucleated cell number was recorded as an estimate derived from reference gene primer amplification. Data came from immunoSEQ multiplex PCR; TCRdb stores just in-frame clones and leaves some out. That table furnishes V, J and clone size, whereas the DNA furnished D and trimming. The table shows approximately 490,000 clones, with around 90% occurring only once. The specimen was PBMCs or T cells enriched from blood (not recorded which). This TCR was sampled from a woman in her late teens or twenties who had recovered from COVID-19. V is TRBV7-9 and J is TRBJ1-6; D is undetermined. CDR3 amino acids: CASSLDGNSPLHF. The CDR3 DNA reads as TGTGCCAGCAGCTTAGACGGTAATTCACCCCTCCACTTT.